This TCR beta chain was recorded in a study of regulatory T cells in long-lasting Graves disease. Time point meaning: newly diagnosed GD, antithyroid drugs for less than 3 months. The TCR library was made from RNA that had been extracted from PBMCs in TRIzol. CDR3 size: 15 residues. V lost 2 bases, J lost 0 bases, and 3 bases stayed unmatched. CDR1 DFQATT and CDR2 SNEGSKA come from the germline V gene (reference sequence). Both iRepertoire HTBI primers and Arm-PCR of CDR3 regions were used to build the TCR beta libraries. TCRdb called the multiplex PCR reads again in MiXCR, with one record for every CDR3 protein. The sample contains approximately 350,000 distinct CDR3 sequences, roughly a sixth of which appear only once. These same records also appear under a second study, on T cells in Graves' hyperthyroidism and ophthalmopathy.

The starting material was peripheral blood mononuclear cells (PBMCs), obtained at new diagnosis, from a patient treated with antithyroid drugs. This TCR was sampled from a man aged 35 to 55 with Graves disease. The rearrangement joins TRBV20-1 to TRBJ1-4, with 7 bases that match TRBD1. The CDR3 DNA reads TGCAGTGCTAGACCCCAGGGGGCAACTAATGAAAAACTGTTTTTT. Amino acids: CSARPQGATNEKLFF.